The subject of this entry is one T cell receptor (beta chain). Its antigen is unidentified. A read error may be the cause here, since a much bigger clone is one base away. The authors used about 610 ng of bulk tumor genomic DNA per sample as template. During surgery, each primary tumor gave multiple biopsies spaced as far apart as possible. Patients with untreated, newly diagnosed non-small cell lung cancer underwent curative surgery. The sample belongs to a study of immune heterogeneity within non-small cell lung tumors. Background on the study: Squamous cell carcinomas accounted for a few of the tumors, non-squamous carcinomas for roughly 10, and 1 was not otherwise specified. Study observations and caveats: Largely distinct from one individual patient to the next were the high-frequency T-cell receptor beta clonotypes. Site-unique high-frequency clones occurred alongside identical dominant CDR3 beta clonotypes that recurred across tumor sites within a patient.

Multiplex PCR was performed with 32 V and 13 J primers, and it amplified TCR beta CDR3. TCRdb recomputed calls from the multiplex PCR reads with MiXCR, one row per CDR3 protein. This table holds 22,000 or so distinct CDR3 sequences, 28% found once. The CDR3 extends over 12 amino acids. CDR1 and CDR2 from the germline V gene are DFQATT and SNEGSKA (reference sequence). The sequence derives from a man aged 40-55 years with non-small cell lung cancer. The chain couples TRBV20-1 to TRBJ1-1; maybe TRBD1 (5 bases). Sequencing was performed on lung tumor tissue. CDR3 amino acids: CSASDRGTVAFF. The CDR3 nucleotides read TGCAGTGCTAGTGATAGGGGCACTGTAGCTTTCTTT.